This T cell receptor beta chain was identified in a study of blood T cell repertoires in COVID-19. Study summary: Samples representing acute and convalescent COVID-19 were sourced from the United States, Italy and Spain.

The V gene end was trimmed by 4 bases and the J gene end by 9 bases; junction bases not matched to a gene: 10. The germline CDR1 and CDR2 sequences are SGDLS and YYNGEE. The CDR3 length is 14 residues. Profiling relied on immunoSEQ multiplex PCR, and the TCRdb table lists in-frame clones only, not all of them. In the table there are roughly 90,000 clones, around four fifths of which are singletons. The sample was peripheral blood. V is TRBV9 and J is TRBJ2-1; 7 nucleotides align to TRBD2. This clonotype was sampled from a man aged 45-60 years with acute or convalescent COVID-19. The CDR3 nucleotides read TGTGCCAGCAGCCGACTAGCTGTATTCACTGAGCAGTTCTTC. Translation: CASSRLAVFTEQFF.